This T cell receptor (beta chain) derives from a study of T-cell memory formation after mild COVID-19 (dated by TCRdb to about 2021). Regarding the study in general: TCR sequence clusters from the two donors were found to be largely donor specific. Longitudinal TCRalpha and TCRbeta repertoire sequencing tracked T-cell clones expanding and contracting after mild COVID-19 in two donors. Two young, previously healthy adult volunteers made up the cohort, one male and one female. The paper as a whole reports these results and caveats: Clones contracting from day 15 to 85 had balanced CD4/CD8 phenotypes, while a second wave expanding from day 15 to 37 was biased towards CD4+. Some responding clones were detected in pre-infection memory, suggesting pre-existing cross-reactive memory T cells joined the SARS-CoV-2 response. Only two mild cases were covered by the study, and larger cohorts that include severe cases with pre-infection samples were considered necessary. SARS-CoV-2 specificity was not confirmed for the second-wave clones peaking on day 37. Contracting CD4+ clones turned up mainly in the CM and EM memory subsets, whereas EMRA was where CD8+ clones were enriched.

CDR1 and CDR2 are read off the germline V gene as MGHRA and YSYEKL. Cut back by 4 bases and 1 base, the V and J ends lie 16 bases apart. From the cysteine through the phenylalanine, the CDR3 covers 16 amino acids. Only the CDR3 portion is preserved as DNA: 48 bases, with reading frame beginning at the first base. On this clonotype itself: Its target antigen remains unknown. The sample holds no much larger clone one base away, and base qualities are not on file.

Ficoll-Paque density gradient centrifugation was used to isolate PBMCs. Sequencing was performed on an Illumina NovaSeq 6000. TCRalpha and TCRbeta cDNA libraries were built by 5'RACE with constant-segment primers, adding sample barcodes and unique molecular identifiers. RNA was extracted from every sample with Trizol reagent. Libraries were amplified in two PCR steps, with a second sample barcode and Illumina TruSeq adapters added in the second step. Libraries were sequenced on an Illumina NovaSeq with 2 x 150 bp paired-end reads. The original methods were these. With migec v1.2.7, reads were demultiplexed and then collapsed into UMI-guided consensus sequences. Using mixcr v2.1.11, UMI consensuses were aligned to TRA and TRB V and J templates and then assembled into clonotypes. Expanded or contracted clonotypes were those called significant by both edgeR and NoisET, with noise models trained on biological replicates. For edgeR calls, a false discovery rate-adjusted p below 0.01 and a log2 fold-change threshold of 1 were applied. PCA with hierarchical clustering of max-normalized trajectories of the 1000 most abundant clonotypes was used as exploratory dynamics analysis. The CD4 or CD8 phenotype of responding clones was assigned using the separately sequenced CD4+ and CD8+ repertoires. TCRdb trimmed public reads at Q25 via fastp, called clones via MiXCR and kept in-frame beta chains. A single entry per CDR3 protein holds the most common genes and DNA from its merged rows. None of the V and J calls come from the authors' own analysis; TCRdb made them. The sample data list about 350,000 distinct CDR3 sequences, and roughly 20% of these were observed just once. Under 25% of the sample belongs to the ten largest clones.

The receptor's source is a man between 18 and 29 years old who had mild COVID-19 (a few samples of this study predate the infection). The sample titles of this study are shuffled in the database, so cell type and time point are left out; the donor was told from shared clones. The chain is made from TRBV4-1 and TRBJ2-5; perhaps TRBD1 is the D gene, with 6 bases matching. Sequencing was carried out using PBMCs or a T cell subset sorted from them (not recorded which). The CDR3 region reads CASSRTFQGIQETQYF. The sequenced DNA: TGCGCCAGCAGCCGGACCTTCCAGGGGATCCAAGAGACCCAGTACTTC.